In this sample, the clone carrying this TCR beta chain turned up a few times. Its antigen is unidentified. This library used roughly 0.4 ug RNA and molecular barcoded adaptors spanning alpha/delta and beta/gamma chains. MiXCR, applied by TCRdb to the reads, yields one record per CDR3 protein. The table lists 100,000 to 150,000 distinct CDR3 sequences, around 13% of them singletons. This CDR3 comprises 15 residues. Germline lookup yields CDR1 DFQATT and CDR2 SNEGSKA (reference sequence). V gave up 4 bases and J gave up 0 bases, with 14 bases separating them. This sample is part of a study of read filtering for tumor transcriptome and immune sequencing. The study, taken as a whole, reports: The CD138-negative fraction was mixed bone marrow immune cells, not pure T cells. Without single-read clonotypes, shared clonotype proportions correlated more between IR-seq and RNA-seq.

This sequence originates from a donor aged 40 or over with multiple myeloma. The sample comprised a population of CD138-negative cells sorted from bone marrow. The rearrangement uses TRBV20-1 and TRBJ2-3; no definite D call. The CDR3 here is CSATPGTPSTDTQYF. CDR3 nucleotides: TGCAGTGCTACCCCAGGTACTCCCAGCACAGATACGCAGTATTTT.